A single T cell receptor beta chain is shown here with its context. The data stem from a study of CD8 T cells in ankylosing spondylitis. A single record per CDR3 protein comes from TCRdb applying MiXCR to the 5' RACE reads. The sample records 300,000 to 350,000 distinct CDR3 sequences, less than 25% being singletons. The source material was blood, either unsorted or a sorted T cell fraction (not recorded which). This receptor was taken from a female donor with ankylosing spondylitis or in good health (not recorded which).

CDR3 nucleotide sequence: TGTGCCAGCAGCTCCGGGACAGGGTCCTCCGGGGCCAACGTCCTGACTTTC. Translation: CASSSGTGSSGANVLTF. The genes are TRBV5-8 and TRBJ2-6; 9 nucleotides match TRBD1. Germline CDR1 is SGHTS and CDR2 is YDEGEE. This CDR3 is built from 17 residues. Trimming took 3 bases from V and 4 from J; bases not matched to a gene: 8.